This T cell receptor (beta chain) was retrieved from a study of blood T cell repertoires in COVID-19. This CDR3 has 14 amino acids. Per germline, CDR1 KGHSH and CDR2 LQKENI. V lost 1 base, J lost 0 bases, and 7 bases lay in between. Comment on this clone: Other DNA sequences in this specimen translate into the identical CDR3.

This table comes from immunoSEQ multiplex PCR, and its TCRdb copy is limited to in-frame clones, with some not included. The sample yields 450,000 to 600,000 clones, roughly 87% seen once. The material sequenced was PBMCs or T cells enriched from blood (not recorded which). The chain uses TRBV18 and TRBJ2-7, with unresolved D. This receptor was obtained from a young woman who had recovered from COVID-19. The CDR3 protein is CASSPLPSSYEQYF. CDR3 bases: TGTGCCAGCTCACCACTCCCGAGCTCCTACGAGCAGTACTTC.